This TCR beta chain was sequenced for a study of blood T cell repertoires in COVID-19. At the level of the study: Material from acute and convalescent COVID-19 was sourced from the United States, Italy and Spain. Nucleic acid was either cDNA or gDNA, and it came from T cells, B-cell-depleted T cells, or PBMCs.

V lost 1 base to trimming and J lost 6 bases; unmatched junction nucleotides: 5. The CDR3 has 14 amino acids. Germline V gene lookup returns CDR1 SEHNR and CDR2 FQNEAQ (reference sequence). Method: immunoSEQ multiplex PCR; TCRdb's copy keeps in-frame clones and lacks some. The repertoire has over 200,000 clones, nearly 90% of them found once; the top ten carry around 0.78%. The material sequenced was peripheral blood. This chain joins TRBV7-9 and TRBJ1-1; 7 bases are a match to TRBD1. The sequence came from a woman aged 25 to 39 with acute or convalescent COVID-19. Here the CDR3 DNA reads TGTGCCAGCAGCTTAGAGGGGGCTGGGGCTGAAGCTTTCTTT. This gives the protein CASSLEGAGAEAFF.